Ten or more counts support the clone carrying this TCR beta chain. This specimen comes from a study of liver allograft versus peripheral blood T cells. About the study: The study compared liver allograft T cell receptor repertoires against peripheral blood repertoires of liver transplant recipients.

V trimming: 6 bases; J trimming: 6 bases; junction bases outside the gene matches: 6. The germline V gene has CDR1 DFQATT and CDR2 SNEGSKA (reference sequence). The CDR3 has 13 residues. TCRdb ran MiXCR on the reads and lists one entry per CDR3 protein. The sample consists of around 9,100 distinct CDR3 sequences, approximately 16% of them appearing once. The chain uses TRBV20-1 and TRBJ1-5, with 9 bases fitting TRBD1. The receptor was isolated from a human patient who had a liver transplant. Some T cells may trace back to the graft donor. The CDR3 protein is CSATQGAVQPQHF. CDR3 in DNA: TGCAGTGCCACACAGGGGGCGGTTCAGCCCCAGCATTTT.